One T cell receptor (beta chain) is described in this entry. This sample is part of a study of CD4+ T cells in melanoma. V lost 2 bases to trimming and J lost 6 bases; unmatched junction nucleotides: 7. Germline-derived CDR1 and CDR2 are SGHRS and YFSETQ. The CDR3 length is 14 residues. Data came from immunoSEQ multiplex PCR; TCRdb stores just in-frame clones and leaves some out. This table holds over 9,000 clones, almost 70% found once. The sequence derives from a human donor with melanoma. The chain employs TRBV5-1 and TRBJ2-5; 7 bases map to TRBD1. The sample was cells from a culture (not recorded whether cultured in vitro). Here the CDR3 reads CASSLITGEQTQYF. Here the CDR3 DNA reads TGCGCCAGCAGCTTAATAACAGGGGAACAGACCCAGTACTTC.